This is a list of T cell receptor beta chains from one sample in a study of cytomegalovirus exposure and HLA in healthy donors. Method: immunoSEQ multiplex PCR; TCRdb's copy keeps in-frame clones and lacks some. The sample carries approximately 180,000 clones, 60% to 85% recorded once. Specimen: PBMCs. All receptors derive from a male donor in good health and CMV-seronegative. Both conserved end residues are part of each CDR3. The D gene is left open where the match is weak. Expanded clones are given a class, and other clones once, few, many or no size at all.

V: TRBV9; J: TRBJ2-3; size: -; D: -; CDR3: CASSVALIAFDTQYF; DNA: TGTGCCAGCAGCGTAGCGCTAATAGCCTTCGATACGCAGTATTTT
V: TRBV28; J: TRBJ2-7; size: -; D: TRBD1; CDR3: CASSFLGQGGNEQYF; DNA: TGTGCCAGCAGTTTCCTCGGACAGGGAGGAAACGAGCAGTACTTC
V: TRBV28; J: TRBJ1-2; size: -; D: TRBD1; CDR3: CASSLVGQRYGYTF; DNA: TGTGCCAGCAGTTTAGTGGGACAGAGGTATGGCTACACCTTC
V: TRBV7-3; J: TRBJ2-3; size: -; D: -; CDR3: CASSSGGTTDTQYF; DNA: TGTGCCAGCAGCTCCGGAGGGACCACAGATACGCAGTATTTT
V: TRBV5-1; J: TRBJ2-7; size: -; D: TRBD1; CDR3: CASSSGQGGGEQYF; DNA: TGCGCCAGCAGCTCGGGACAGGGCGGAGGCGAGCAGTACTTC
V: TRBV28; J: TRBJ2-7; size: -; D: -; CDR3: CASRTQGKGYEQYF; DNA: TGTGCCAGCAGGACACAGGGTAAGGGATACGAGCAGTACTTC
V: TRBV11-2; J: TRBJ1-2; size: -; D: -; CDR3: CASSPAGGGYTF; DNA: TGTGCCAGCAGTCCCGCGGGTGGAGGCTACACCTTC
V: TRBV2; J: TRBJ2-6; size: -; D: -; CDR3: CASSDRERSGANVLTF; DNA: TGTGCCAGCAGTGACAGGGAAAGGTCTGGGGCCAACGTCCTGACTTTC
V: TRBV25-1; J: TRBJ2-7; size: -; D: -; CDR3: CASSESRTALRGEYF; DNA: TGTGCCAGCAGTGAATCCCGGACAGCCCTACGAGGGGAGTACTTC
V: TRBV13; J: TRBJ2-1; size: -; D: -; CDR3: CASSLVSRVSYNEQFF; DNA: TGTGCCAGCAGCTTAGTGTCGCGGGTGTCCTACAATGAGCAGTTCTTC
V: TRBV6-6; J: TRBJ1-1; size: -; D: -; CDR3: CASSAQMNTEAFF; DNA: TGTGCCAGCAGTGCCCAGATGAACACTGAAGCTTTCTTT
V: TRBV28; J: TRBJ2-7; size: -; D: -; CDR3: CASSLSGEQYF; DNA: TGTGCCAGCAGTTTATCGGGGGAGCAGTACTTC
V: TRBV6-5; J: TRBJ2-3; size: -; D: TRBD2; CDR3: CASSYLAGGADTQYF; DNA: TGTGCCAGCAGTTACTTAGCGGGAGGGGCAGATACGCAGTATTTT
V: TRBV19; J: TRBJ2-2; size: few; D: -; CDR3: CASAATNTGELFF; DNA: TGTGCCAGTGCGGCAACGAACACCGGGGAGCTGTTTTTT
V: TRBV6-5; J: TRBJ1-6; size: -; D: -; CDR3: CASSPEDSFNSPLHF; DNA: TGTGCCAGCAGTCCCGAGGACAGCTTTAATTCACCCCTCCACTTT
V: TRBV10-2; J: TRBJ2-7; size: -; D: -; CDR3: CASSEGEADSSSYEQYF; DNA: TGCGCCAGCAGTGAGGGGGAGGCTGACAGCAGCTCCTACGAGCAGTACTTC
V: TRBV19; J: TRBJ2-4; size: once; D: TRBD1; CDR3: CASSTDRGSVIQYF; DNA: TGTGCCAGTAGTACAGACAGGGGTAGTGTCATTCAGTACTTC
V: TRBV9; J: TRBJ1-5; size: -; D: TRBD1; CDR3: CASSPPETGIGVYSNQPQHF; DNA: TGTGCCAGCAGCCCTCCCGAGACAGGGATAGGGGTTTATAGCAATCAGCCCCAGCATTTT
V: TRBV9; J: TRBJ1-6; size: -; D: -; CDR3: CASSVDMYNSPLHF; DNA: TGTGCCAGCAGCGTAGATATGTATAATTCACCCCTCCACTTT
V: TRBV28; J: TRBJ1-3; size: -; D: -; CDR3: CASSSGGAGSKNTIYF; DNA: TGTGCCAGCAGTTCTGGTGGGGCAGGGTCGAAAAACACCATATATTTT
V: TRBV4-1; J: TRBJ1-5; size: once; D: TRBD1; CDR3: CASSQGANRGQPQHF; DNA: TGCGCCAGCAGCCAAGGGGCAAACAGGGGCCAGCCCCAGCATTTT
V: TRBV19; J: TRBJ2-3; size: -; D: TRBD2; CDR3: CASSITSGGAGDTQYF; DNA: TGTGCCAGTAGTATTACTAGCGGGGGGGCCGGAGATACGCAGTATTTT
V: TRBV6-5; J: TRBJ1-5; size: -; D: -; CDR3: CASSYSIQGDQPQHF; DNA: TGTGCCAGCAGTTACTCGATACAGGGCGATCAGCCCCAGCATTTT
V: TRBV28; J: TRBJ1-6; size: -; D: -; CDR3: CASGWRSNSPLHF; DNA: TGTGCCAGCGGTTGGCGGAGCAATTCACCCCTCCACTTT
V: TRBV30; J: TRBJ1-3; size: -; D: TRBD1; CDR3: CAWEQGPGNTIYF; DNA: TGTGCCTGGGAACAGGGGCCTGGAAACACCATATATTTT
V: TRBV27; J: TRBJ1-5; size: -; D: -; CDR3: CASSQGPAPILPQHF; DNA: TGTGCCAGCAGTCAGGGTCCTGCCCCGATTCTGCCCCAGCATTTT